This T cell receptor beta chain was captured by sequencing in a study of T cell responses to AZD1222 COVID-19 vaccine. Overall study results and limits: It should be noted that donors were predominantly white British and more often female, and clonal diversity was possibly underestimated. Variant regions that are unmutated are reportedly the target of nearly half of spike-specific TCRs. Scientists sampled the repertoires only once the peak T cell response had passed. When two AZD1222 doses had been given, Spike-specific TCR breadth and depth rose.

The V gene lost 3 bases and the J gene lost 0 bases, with 12 bases spanning the gap. This CDR3 has 16 residues. Per germline, CDR1 WSHSY and CDR2 SAAADI. Clones were sequenced by immunoSEQ multiplex PCR, and TCRdb holds only the in-frame ones, with some missing. The table shows under 130,000 clones, with about 93% occurring only once. Notes on this clone: What it binds is not known.

The sample here was peripheral blood, taken on day 0 of AZD1222 vaccination. This sequence was found in an adult in good health. The V call is TRBV10-2, the J call TRBJ1-5; possibly TRBD1 for D (5 bases). For the CDR3, the DNA is TGCGCCAGCAGTGATCGGGGGGACTATAGCAATCAGCCCCAGCATTTT. It encodes CASSDRGDYSNQPQHF.